Listed here are 2 T cell receptor beta chains from one sample, sequenced in a study of blood T cell repertoires in COVID-19. Clones were sequenced by immunoSEQ multiplex PCR, and TCRdb holds only the in-frame ones, with some missing. Here the sample spans around 260,000 clones, around 90% being singletons. Material: peripheral blood. These receptors all come from a human donor in a cohort sampled during active COVID-19.

CDR3 sequence reads: CASSPRAGGYQETQYF. The CDR3 region has the DNA TGTGCCAGCAGCCCTAGGGCGGGGGGGTACCAAGAGACCCAGTACTTC. V usage is TRBV11-2 and J usage is TRBJ2-5, with 9 bases lining up with TRBD2. V dropped 5 bases and J dropped 0; count of bases not matched to a gene: 7. Germline V gene data show CDR1 as SGHAT and CDR2 as FQNNGV. CDR3 length: 16 amino acids.

This sequence joins TRBV19 and TRBJ1-3; 8 nucleotides agree with TRBD1. Germline V gene sequence: CDR1 LNHDA, CDR2 SQIVND (reference sequence). The V and J ends lost 3 bases and 4 bases, in that order; junction bases with no gene match: 11. The CDR3 has 17 residues. The CDR3 protein is CASSITRQGFTGNTIYF. Here the CDR3 DNA reads TGTGCCAGTAGTATTACCCGACAGGGGTTTACGGGAAACACCATATATTTT.